These 23 T cell receptor beta chains came from one sample sequenced in a study of OX40 agonist ivuxolimab in advanced cancers. Libraries were constructed by the immunoSEQ multiplex PCR assay. The clones in this table, taken by TCRdb from immuneACCESS, are in-frame only. Not every clone is retained; where verified, under half of the shortfall comes from an unresolved V gene, and the cause of the rest is unknown. This sample holds some 100,000 clones; 92% were observed only once. About 3.6% of the sample lies in the top ten. The sequenced sample was CD4+ or CD8+ T cells sorted from blood, obtained in a trial of the OX40 agonist ivuxolimab. The receptor source for this set is an adult with an advanced solid tumor such as melanoma, head and neck, liver or kidney cancer.

The chain employs TRBV7-9 and TRBJ1-2; 7 nucleotides match TRBD1. Germline CDR1 SEHNR, CDR2 FQNEAQ (reference sequence). V lost 5 bases and J lost 4; bases outside the gene matches: 10. The CDR3 sequence is 15 residues long. The CDR3 here is CASSPSGGDSYGYTF. As DNA, the CDR3 is TGTGCCAGCAGCCCCTCAGGGGGGGACAGCTATGGCTACACCTTC.

The chain combines TRBV7-6 with TRBJ2-3; 11 bases fit TRBD2. J was trimmed by 2 bases and V by 2 bases; bases with no gene match: 3. This CDR3 has 16 amino acids. Germline V gene sequence: CDR1 SGHVS, CDR2 FNYEAQ. The CDR3 loop is CASSLSSGGYTDTQYF. The DNA of the CDR3 is TGTGCCAGCAGCTTATCTAGCGGGGGGTACACAGATACGCAGTATTTT. The full variable domain, in which reference TRBV7-6 and TRBJ2-3 provide the parts outside the CDR3, is GAGVSQSPRYKVTKRGQDVALRCDPISGHVSLYWYRQALGQGPEFLTYFNYEAQQDKSGLPNDRFSAERPEGSISTLTIQRTEQRDSAMYRCASSLSSGGYTDTQYFGPGTRLTVL.

The rearrangement links TRBV27 to TRBJ2-7, with a possible D match to TRBD2 (5 bases). V shed 3 bases and J shed 1 base, with 13 bases lying between them. CDR1 and CDR2 from the germline V gene are MNHEY and SMNVEV (reference sequence). The CDR3 contains 15 residues. CDR3 bases: TGTGCCAGCAGTTTCCGAGGGTTCCCATCCTACGAGCAGTACTTC. This sequence encodes CASSFRGFPSYEQYF.

The chain joins TRBV13 to TRBJ2-1, with D perhaps TRBD2 (5 bases). Trimming removed 4 bases from V and 7 bases from J, with 14 bases in between. The CDR3 is 14 amino acids. Germline V gene data show CDR1 as PRHDT and CDR2 as FYEKMQ (reference sequence). The CDR3 bases are TGTGCCAGCAGCTCCCCGGGGTCCATAAATGAGCAGTTCTTC. It encodes CASSSPGSINEQFF.

The chain has TRBV5-4 and TRBJ2-2, with 7 bases matching TRBD2. Trimming took 4 bases from V and 4 from J; bases not matched to a gene: 13. CDR1 and CDR2 from the germline V gene are SGHNT and YYREEE (reference sequence). The CDR3 extends over 17 amino acids. The CDR3 sequence is CASSLLGAPGGTGELFF. In DNA form, the CDR3 reads TGTGCCAGCAGCCTACTCGGGGCCCCGGGGGGCACCGGGGAGCTGTTTTTT.

This sequence joins TRBV27 and TRBJ2-1; TRBD2 agrees at 8 bases. The junction had 8 bases not matched to a gene; V was cut back by 5 bases and J by 5 bases. CDR1 is MNHEY and CDR2 is SMNVEV in the germline V gene (reference sequence). CDR3 length equals 15 residues. CDR3 region: CASSPQREKDNEQFF. In DNA form, the CDR3 reads TGTGCCAGCAGTCCTCAGCGGGAGAAGGACAATGAGCAGTTCTTC.

The chain couples TRBV6-4 to TRBJ2-7; 7 bases are shared with TRBD2. Trimming cost V 5 bases and J 0 bases; bases outside gene matches: 7. This CDR3 contains 15 residues. Germline V gene lookup returns CDR1 MRHNA and CDR2 SNTAGT. CDR3 amino acids: CASSRTTSRSYEQYF. In DNA, the CDR3 is TGTGCCAGCAGTCGTACGACTAGCCGCTCCTACGAGCAGTACTTC.

This clone was seen just once. The chain couples TRBV4-1 to TRBJ2-5; TRBD2 might be the D (5 bases). V gave up 0 bases and J gave up 3 bases, with 8 bases separating them. CDR1 is MGHRA and CDR2 is YSYEKL in the germline V gene. This CDR3 comprises 14 residues. CDR3 DNA sequence: TGCGCCAGCAGCCAAGAGCAGAGGGAAGAGACCCAGTACTTC. This encodes CASSQEQREETQYF.

The rearrangement uses TRBV2 and TRBJ2-6; 7 bases fit TRBD2. V lost 4 bases to trimming and J lost 0 bases; unmatched junction nucleotides: 0. The CDR3 consists of 15 residues. Germline CDR1 reads SNHLY; CDR2 reads FYNNEI. The CDR3 sequence is CASSGGGSGANVLTF. CDR3 DNA: TGTGCCAGCAGTGGGGGGGGCTCTGGGGCCAACGTCCTGACTTTC. The whole variable domain, filled in from reference TRBV2 and TRBJ2-6, reads EPEVTQTPSHQVTQMGQEVILRCVPISNHLYFYWYRQILGQKVEFLVSFYNNEISEKSEIFDDQFSVERPDGSNFTLKIRSTKLEDSAMYFCASSGGGSGANVLTFGAGSRLTVL.

This chain joins TRBV7-7 and TRBJ1-2; D gene ambiguous. The CDR3 spans 12 residues. Germline CDR1 SSHAT, CDR2 FNYEAQ (reference sequence). V was shortened by 5 bases and J by 7 bases, with 11 bases between the two germline ends. As DNA, the CDR3 is TGTGCCAGCAGCCAGTCGCAGTTTGGCTACACCTTC. This encodes CASSQSQFGYTF.

The V call is TRBV15, the J call TRBJ1-2; TRBD1 might be the D (5 bases). Trimming pared 8 bases from V and 6 bases from J, leaving 19 bases between. The CDR3 totals 14 residues. Germline loops: CDR1 LNHNV, CDR2 YYDKDF (reference sequence). The CDR3 sequence: CATRGALFIDGYTF. In DNA form, the CDR3 reads TGTGCCACCCGCGGGGCGCTATTCATTGATGGCTACACCTTC.

The chain recombines TRBV7-6 with TRBJ2-7, with 9 bases aligning to TRBD2. Germline CDR1 reads SGHVS; CDR2 reads FNYEAQ. J was trimmed by 3 bases and V by 1 base; bases with no gene match: 4. This CDR3 spans 15 amino acids. The CDR3 reads CASSLGGGAGYEQYF. The DNA of the CDR3 is TGTGCCAGCAGCTTAGGCGGGGGGGCTGGCTACGAGCAGTACTTC.

CDR3 coding DNA: TGCGCCAGCAGCTCACAAAAGACAGGGGATGAGCAGTTCTTC. This codes for CASSSQKTGDEQFF. The gene calls are TRBV5-1 and TRBJ2-1; the match to TRBD1 covers 8 bases. After removal of 3 bases from V and 8 bases from J, the junction contained 7 bases not matched to a gene. Germline V lookup: CDR1 SGHRS, CDR2 YFSETQ. The CDR3 consists of 14 residues.

The chain couples TRBV9 to TRBJ2-1; D call uncertain. The germline V gene encodes CDR1 SGDLS and CDR2 YYNGEE. This CDR3 is 16 amino acids long. V was shortened by 0 bases and J by 0 bases, with 10 bases between the two germline ends. CDR3 nucleotides: TGTGCCAGCAGCGTAGAAGGCCTTAGCTCCTACAATGAGCAGTTCTTC. Translated: CASSVEGLSSYNEQFF.

The chain recombines TRBV21-1 with TRBJ1-1; TRBD1 was called by the table and not checked on the DNA. TRBV21-1 is a recognized pseudogene. The CDR3 loop spans 20 amino acids. The DNA for the CDR3 is TGTGCCAGCAGCAAGGTGGGCTTGGAGCAAGGCGACAGAACGAACACTGAAGCTTTCTTT. Translation gives CASSKVGLEQGDRTNTEAFF.

This chain uses TRBV19 with TRBJ1-4; 9 bases align to TRBD1. Germline assignment: CDR1 LNHDA and CDR2 SQIVND (reference sequence). The CDR3 is 17 amino acids. The junction had 7 bases not matched to a gene; V was cut back by 5 bases and J by 0 bases. CDR3 loop: CASSVGQGYATNEKLFF. In DNA form, the CDR3 reads TGTGCCAGTAGTGTGGGACAGGGATATGCAACTAATGAAAAACTGTTTTTT. The full variable domain, in which reference TRBV19 and TRBJ1-4 provide the parts outside the CDR3, is DGGITQSPKYLFRKEGQNVTLSCEQNLNHDAMYWYRQDPGQGLRLIYYSQIVNDFQKGDIAEGYSVSREKKESFPLTVTSAQKNPTAFYLCASSVGQGYATNEKLFFGSGTQLSVL.

This rearrangement joins TRBV5-6 to TRBJ1-2; no reliable D call. Trimming took off 6 bases at V and 5 bases at J, with 11 bases between the two ends. The CDR3 covers 12 residues. Germline CDR1 is SGHDT and CDR2 is YYEEEE. The CDR3 region has the DNA TGTGCCAGCACCGTCGGGGTATATGGCTACACCTTC. This encodes CASTVGVYGYTF.

This chain's CDR3 is CASSDPREGLPRPYNEQFF. The CDR3 DNA is TGTGCCAGCAGCGACCCGCGGGAGGGCCTGCCCCGCCCCTACAATGAGCAGTTCTTC. V is TRBV9 and J is TRBJ2-1; 9 nucleotides match TRBD2. The CDR3 is made up of 19 amino acids. The V gene end was trimmed by 3 bases and the J gene end by 2 bases; junction bases not matched to a gene: 15. The germline gives CDR1 SGDLS, CDR2 YYNGEE.

V usage is TRBV19 and J usage is TRBJ1-5; the match to TRBD1 covers 11 bases. Trimming at V came to 7 bases and at J to 6 bases, leaving 8 bases not matched to a gene. Germline V lookup: CDR1 LNHDA, CDR2 SQIVND (reference sequence). The CDR3 runs 15 residues. CDR3 amino acids: CASTAGQGAGQPQHF. The CDR3 DNA follows: TGTGCCAGTACGGCCGGACAGGGGGCAGGTCAGCCCCAGCATTTT.

The chain has TRBV5-8 and TRBJ2-5; D is uncertain. The V gene's germline CDR1 is SGHTS and CDR2 YDEGEE. The CDR3 loop spans 12 amino acids. V was trimmed by 7 bases and J by 4 bases, leaving 11 bases between them. The CDR3 DNA reads as TGTGCCAGCCTCCCCGCCCGAGAGACCCAGTACTTC. Protein product: CASLPARETQYF. Drawing the rest from reference TRBV5-8 and TRBJ2-5, the complete variable domain is EAGVTQSPTHLIKTRGQQATLRCSPISGHTSVYWYQQALGLGLQFLLWYDEGEERNRGNFPPRFSGRQFPNYSSELNVNALELEDSALYLCASLPARETQYFGPGTRLLVL.

This chain's CDR3 is CASSYSFGKLAKNIQYF. The DNA for the CDR3 is TGTGCCAGCAGTTACTCTTTCGGCAAACTAGCCAAAAACATTCAGTACTTC. The chain employs TRBV6-7 and TRBJ2-4; D gene uncertain. TRBV6-7 carries the ORF label, with uncertain function. Trimming removed 0 bases at V and 0 bases at J, with 12 bases between. The CDR3 contains 17 residues.

The J gene is TRBJ2-7, the V gene TRBV27, with unresolved D. CDR3 length: 15 amino acids. Per germline, CDR1 MNHEY and CDR2 SMNVEV (reference sequence). Trimming took off 2 bases at V and 0 bases at J, with 11 bases between the two ends. CDR3 in DNA: TGTGCCAGCAGTTTAAACGGCGTTGGCTCCTACGAGCAGTACTTC. Amino acids: CASSLNGVGSYEQYF.

To note about this clone: Germline and junction disagree at one end, which may indicate a read error. The chain employs TRBV9 and TRBJ2-3, with D perhaps TRBD1 or TRBD2 (6 bases each). Germline assignment: CDR1 SGDLS and CDR2 YYNGEE. There are 15 residues in the CDR3. The CDR3 nucleotides are TGTGCCAGCACCGTATTCGGGGGCCCTGCAGATACGCAGTATTTT. Translation: CASTVFGGPADTQYF.